This TCR beta chain was sequenced in a study of T cell repertoires in cytomegalovirus infection. In regard to this clonotype: Its antigen is as yet unknown. One end of the junction fails to match germline, which may point to a read error.

The V gene's germline CDR1 is SNHLY and CDR2 FYNNEI. This CDR3 contains 14 residues. Using its own MiXCR run on the reads, TCRdb lists one record per CDR3 protein. The table lists about 280,000 distinct CDR3 sequences, around 20% of them singletons. The sample here was cultured PBMCs, taken from culture after CMV antigen stimulation. The TCR comes from a human donor in good health (CMV status not recorded). Some clones in this sample may be carry-over from other donors' samples. This chain connects TRBV2 to TRBJ2-1; 11 nucleotides agree with TRBD2. The CDR3: CASKSVAGGLSWDF. The CDR3, as DNA: TGTGCCAGCAAGTCGGTAGCGGGAGGGCTCTCCTGGGACTTC.